This T cell receptor (beta chain) is drawn from a study of blood T cell repertoires in COVID-19. Overall study context: Both acute and convalescent COVID-19 samples were obtained from the United States, Italy and Spain. Sources were T cells, B-cell-depleted T cells, or PBMCs; the material itself was cDNA or gDNA.

Original processing methods: Amplification from reference gene primers served as the basis for estimated nucleated cell counts. The assay was immunoSEQ multiplex PCR, and TCRdb's table has in-frame clones only and misses some. For V, J and clone size, that table is used; D and trimming come from the DNA. The repertoire includes around 220,000 clones, 87% of them detected once, and under 2% sits in the top ten. V lost 2 bases to trimming and J lost 2 bases; unmatched junction nucleotides: 14. CDR3 length equals 18 residues. Germline lookup yields CDR1 GTSNPN and CDR2 SVGIG (reference sequence). The material sequenced was peripheral blood. The sequence came from a man in his forties or fifties with active or convalescent COVID-19. J is TRBJ2-3 and V is TRBV30; the match to TRBD2 covers 9 bases. The CDR3 loop is CAWSKGREGPPTTDTQYF. For the CDR3, the DNA is TGTGCCTGGAGTAAAGGGCGGGAGGGCCCTCCGACCACAGATACGCAGTATTTT.